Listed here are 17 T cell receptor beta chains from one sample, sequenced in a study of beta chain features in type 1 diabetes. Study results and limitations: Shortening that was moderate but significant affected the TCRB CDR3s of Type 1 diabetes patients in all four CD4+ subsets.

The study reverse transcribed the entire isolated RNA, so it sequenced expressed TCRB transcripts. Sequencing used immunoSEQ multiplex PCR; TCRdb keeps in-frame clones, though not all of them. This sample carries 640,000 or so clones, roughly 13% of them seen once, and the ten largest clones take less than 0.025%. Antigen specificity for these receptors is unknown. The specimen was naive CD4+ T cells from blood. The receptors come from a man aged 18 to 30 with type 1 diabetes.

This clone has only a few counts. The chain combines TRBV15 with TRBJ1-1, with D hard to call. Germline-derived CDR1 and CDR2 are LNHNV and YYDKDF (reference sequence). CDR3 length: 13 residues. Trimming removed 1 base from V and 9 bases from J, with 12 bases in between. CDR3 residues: CATSRAAPPQAFF. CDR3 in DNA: TGTGCCACCAGCAGAGCGGCACCTCCCCAAGCTTTCTTT.

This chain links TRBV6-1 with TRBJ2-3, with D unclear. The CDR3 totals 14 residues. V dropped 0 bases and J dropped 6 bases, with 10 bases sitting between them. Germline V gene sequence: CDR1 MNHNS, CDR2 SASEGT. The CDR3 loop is CASSEARLWDTQYF. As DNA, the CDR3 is TGTGCCAGCAGTGAAGCTAGACTCTGGGATACGCAGTATTTT.

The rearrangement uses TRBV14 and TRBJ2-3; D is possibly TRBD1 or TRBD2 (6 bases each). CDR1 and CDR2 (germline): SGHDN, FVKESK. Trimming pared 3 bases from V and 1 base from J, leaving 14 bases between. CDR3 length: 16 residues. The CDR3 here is CASSHSGPGGTDTQYF. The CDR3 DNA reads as TGTGCCAGCAGCCATAGCGGCCCAGGGGGCACAGATACGCAGTATTTT.

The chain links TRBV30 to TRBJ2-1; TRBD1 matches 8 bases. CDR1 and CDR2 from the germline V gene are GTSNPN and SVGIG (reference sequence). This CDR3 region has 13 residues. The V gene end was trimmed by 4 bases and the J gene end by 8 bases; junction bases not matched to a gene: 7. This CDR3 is CAWKGQEFYEQFF. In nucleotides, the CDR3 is TGTGCCTGGAAGGGACAGGAATTTTATGAGCAGTTCTTC. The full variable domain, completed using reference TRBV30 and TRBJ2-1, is SQTIHQWPATLVQPVGSPLSLECTVEGTSNPNLYWYRQAAGRGLQLLFYSVGIGQISSEVPQNLSASRPQDRQFILSSKKLLLSDSGFYLCAWKGQEFYEQFFGPGTRLTVL.

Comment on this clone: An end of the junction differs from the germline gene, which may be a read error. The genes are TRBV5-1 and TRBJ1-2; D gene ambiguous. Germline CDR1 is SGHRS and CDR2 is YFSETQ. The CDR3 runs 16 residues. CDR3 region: CASILDSSAAHYGYTF. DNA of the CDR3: TGCGCCAGCATCTTGGATTCGTCGGCGGCACACTATGGCTACACCTTC.

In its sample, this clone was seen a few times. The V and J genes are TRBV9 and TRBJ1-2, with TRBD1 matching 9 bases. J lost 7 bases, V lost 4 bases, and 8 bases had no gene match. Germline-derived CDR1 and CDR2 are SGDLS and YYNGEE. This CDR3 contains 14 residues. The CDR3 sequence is CASSPRRDRVGYTF. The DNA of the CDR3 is TGTGCCAGCAGCCCTCGGAGGGACAGGGTTGGCTACACCTTC.

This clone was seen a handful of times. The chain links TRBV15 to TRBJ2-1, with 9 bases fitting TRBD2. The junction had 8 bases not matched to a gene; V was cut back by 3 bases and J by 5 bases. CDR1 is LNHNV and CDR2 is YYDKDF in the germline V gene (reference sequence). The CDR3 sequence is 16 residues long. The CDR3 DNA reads TGTGCCACCAGCAGTAGCGGGGGAATATCCCACAATGAGCAGTTCTTC. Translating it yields CATSSSGGISHNEQFF. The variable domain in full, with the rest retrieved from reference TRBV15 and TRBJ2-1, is DAMVIQNPRYQVTQFGKPVTLSCSQTLNHNVMYWYQQKSSQAPKLLFHYYDKDFNNEADTPDNFQSRRPNTSFCFLDIRSPGLGDTAMYLCATSSSGGISHNEQFFGPGTRLTVL.

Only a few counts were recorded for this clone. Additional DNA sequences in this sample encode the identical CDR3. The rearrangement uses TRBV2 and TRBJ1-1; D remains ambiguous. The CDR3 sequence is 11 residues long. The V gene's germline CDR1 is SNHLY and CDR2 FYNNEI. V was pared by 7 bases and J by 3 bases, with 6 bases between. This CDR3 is CASTWDTEAFF. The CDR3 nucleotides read TGTGCCAGCACTTGGGACACTGAAGCTTTCTTT.

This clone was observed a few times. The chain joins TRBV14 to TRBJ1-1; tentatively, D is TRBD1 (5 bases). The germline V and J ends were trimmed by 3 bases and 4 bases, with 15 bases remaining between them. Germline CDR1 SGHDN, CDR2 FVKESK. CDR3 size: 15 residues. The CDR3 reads CASSQLVAGRTEAFF. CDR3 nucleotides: TGTGCCAGCAGCCAGTTAGTCGCGGGGCGCACTGAAGCTTTCTTT.

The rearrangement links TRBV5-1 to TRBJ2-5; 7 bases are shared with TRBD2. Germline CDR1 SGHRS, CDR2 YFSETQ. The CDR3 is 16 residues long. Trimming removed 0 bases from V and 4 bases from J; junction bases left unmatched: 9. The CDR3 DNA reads TGCGCCAGCAGCTTGGAACTAGCGTCTACAATAGAGACCCAGTACTTC. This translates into CASSLELASTIETQYF.

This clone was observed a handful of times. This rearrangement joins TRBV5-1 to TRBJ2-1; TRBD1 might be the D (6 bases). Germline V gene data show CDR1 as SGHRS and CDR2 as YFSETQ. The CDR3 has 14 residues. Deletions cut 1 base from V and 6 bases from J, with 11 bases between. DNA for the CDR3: TGCGCCAGCAGCTTGCAGGGGAATAGCAATGAGCAGTTCTTC. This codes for CASSLQGNSNEQFF. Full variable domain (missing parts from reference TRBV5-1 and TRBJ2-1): KAGVTQTPRYLIKTRGQQVTLSCSPISGHRSVSWYQQTPGQGLQFLFEYFSETQRNKGNFPGRFSGRQFSNSRSEMNVSTLELGDSALYLCASSLQGNSNEQFFGPGTRLTVL.

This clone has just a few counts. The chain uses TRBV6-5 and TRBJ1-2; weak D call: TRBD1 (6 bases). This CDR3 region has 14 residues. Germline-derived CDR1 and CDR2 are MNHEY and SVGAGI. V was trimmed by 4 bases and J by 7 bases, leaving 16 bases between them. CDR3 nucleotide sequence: TGTGCCAGCAGTTCAAACAGGGTTCCCCCTGGCTACACCTTC. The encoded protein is CASSSNRVPPGYTF.

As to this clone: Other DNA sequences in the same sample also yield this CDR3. CDR3 sequence (DNA): TGTGCCTGGAGTCCACAGGGTTACGAGCAGTACTTC. As protein: CAWSPQGYEQYF. The J gene is TRBJ2-7, the V gene TRBV30, with D possibly matching TRBD1 (6 bases). The CDR3 runs to 12 residues. Germline CDR1 reads GTSNPN; CDR2 reads SVGIG (reference sequence). V was shortened by 2 bases and J by 4 bases, with 9 bases between the two germline ends.

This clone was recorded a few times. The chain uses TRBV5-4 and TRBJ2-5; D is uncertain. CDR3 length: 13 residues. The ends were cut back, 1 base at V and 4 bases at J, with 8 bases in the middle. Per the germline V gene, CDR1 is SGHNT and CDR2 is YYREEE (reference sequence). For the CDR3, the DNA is TGTGCCAGCAGCTTGAACTGGGCAGAGACCCAGTACTTC. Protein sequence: CASSLNWAETQYF.

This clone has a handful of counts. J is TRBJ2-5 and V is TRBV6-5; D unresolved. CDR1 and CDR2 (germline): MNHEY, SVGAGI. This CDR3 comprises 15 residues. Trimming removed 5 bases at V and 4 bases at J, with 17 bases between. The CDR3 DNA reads TGTGCCAGCAGTGGGCAGCCCTGGACGGGAGAGACCCAGTACTTC. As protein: CASSGQPWTGETQYF.

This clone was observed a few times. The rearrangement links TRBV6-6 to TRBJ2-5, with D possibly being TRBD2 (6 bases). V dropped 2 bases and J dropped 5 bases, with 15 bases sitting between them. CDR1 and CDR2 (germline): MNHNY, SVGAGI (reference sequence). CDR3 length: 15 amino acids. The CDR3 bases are TGTGCCAGCAGTTACGACGGGGCTGGGAGGGAGACCCAGTACTTC. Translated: CASSYDGAGRETQYF.

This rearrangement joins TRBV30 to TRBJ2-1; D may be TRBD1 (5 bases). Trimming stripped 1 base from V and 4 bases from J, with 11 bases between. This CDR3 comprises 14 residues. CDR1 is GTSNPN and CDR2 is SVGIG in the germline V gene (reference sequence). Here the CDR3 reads CAWSGGSRYNEQFF. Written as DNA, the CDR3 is TGTGCCTGGAGTGGGGGCTCTCGATACAATGAGCAGTTCTTC.